This is a list of T cell receptor beta chains from one sample in a study of PD-L1 blockade in urothelial cancer. Sequencing used immunoSEQ multiplex PCR; TCRdb keeps in-frame clones, though not all of them. The sample holds about 43,000 clones; under 90% are singletons and the top ten take about 15%. The starting material was PBMCs, obtained around atezolizumab (anti-PD-L1) treatment. The receptors stem from a man in his 60s with urothelial cancer. CDR3s include the opening cysteine and the closing phenylalanine or tryptophan. Fields, in order: J gene, clone size, D gene, V gene, CDR3 DNA, CDR3 protein. D genes are given only for firm matches. Only part of the rows carry a size: once, few, many, or a class if the clone is expanded.

>TRBJ2-3|few|TRBD2|TRBV2
TGTGCCATTAGAGGGACTATGAAGCGGGGCACAGATACGCAGTATTTT
CAIRGTMKRGTDTQYF
>TRBJ2-3|-|TRBD2|TRBV11-2
TGTGCCAGCAGCCCCCGAAGCCTACGGACTAGTTTGAATACGCAGTATTTT
CASSPRSLRTSLNTQYF
>TRBJ2-1|once|-|TRBV5-1
TGCGCCAGCAGCTTGGAGGACGGGGGAAATGAGCAGTTCTTC
CASSLEDGGNEQFF
>TRBJ2-1|-|-|TRBV29-1
TGCAGCGTTTACCTAGGGGGTAATGAGCAGTTCTTC
CSVYLGGNEQFF
>TRBJ2-3|few|TRBD2|TRBV10-2
TGCGCCAGCAGCTTCGGGGGGGGCGGAGATACGCAGTATTTT
CASSFGGGGDTQYF
>TRBJ1-6|few|TRBD1|TRBV2
TGTGCCAGCAAGTACGGACAGGCCTATAATTCACCCCTCCACTTT
CASKYGQAYNSPLHF
>TRBJ2-7|-|TRBD2|TRBV10-3
TGTGCCATCAGTGACGCGGGGGAAAGAGGGTACGAGCAGTACTTC
CAISDAGERGYEQYF
>TRBJ2-3|-|-|TRBV13
TGTGCCAGCAGCCTTCTCCTTCAGGCAGATACGCAGTATTTT
CASSLLLQADTQYF
>TRBJ1-6|-|TRBD1|TRBV27
TGTGCCAGCAGTTTAACAGGGGGCATATCCTATAATTCACCCCTCCACTTT
CASSLTGGISYNSPLHF
>TRBJ2-3|-|TRBD1|TRBV6-6
TGTGCCAGCAAGGAACAGGGGTACACAGATACGCAGTATTTT
CASKEQGYTDTQYF
>TRBJ2-5|-|-|TRBV5-1
TGCGCCAGCAGCTTGTTAGCAGAGACCCAGTACTTC
CASSLLAETQYF
>TRBJ1-3|-|-|TRBV7-9
TGTGCCAGCAGCCGACCCCCAGGGTCTGGAAACACCATATATTTT
CASSRPPGSGNTIYF
>TRBJ2-7|-|TRBD2|TRBV7-9
TGTGCCAGCAGCTGGGGGGGCTCCTACGAGCAGTACTTC
CASSWGGSYEQYF
>TRBJ2-5|-|-|TRBV5-1
TGCGCCAGCAGCTTGGCACAGGGAAACCAAGAGACCCAGTACTTC
CASSLAQGNQETQYF
>TRBJ2-7|-|TRBD1|TRBV5-1
TGCGCCAGCAGCAAGACAGGGGGGGCCCCCGAGCAGTACTTC
CASSKTGGAPEQYF
>TRBJ1-5|once|TRBD1|TRBV19
TGTGCCAGTAGTATTCCGCCGGGGACAGGGCTTGGCCAGCCCCAGCATTTT
CASSIPPGTGLGQPQHF
>TRBJ1-4|-|-|TRBV7-9
TGTGCCAGCAGCCCCACAGATGCAACTAATGAAAAACTGTTTTTT
CASSPTDATNEKLFF
>TRBJ1-6|-|-|TRBV25-1
TGTGCCAGCAGGGCACCGGCCCAGGGTTCACCCCTCCACTTT
CASRAPAQGSPLHF
>TRBJ2-7|-|-|TRBV11-3
TGTGCCAGCAGCTTAGGGCATGAGGTCGAGCAGTACTTC
CASSLGHEVEQYF
>TRBJ2-1|-|TRBD2|TRBV14
TGTGCCAGCAGCCCACGGACTAGCGGGGGGGCGAATGAGCAGTTCTTC
CASSPRTSGGANEQFF
>TRBJ1-2|-|TRBD1|TRBV19
TGTGCCAGTAGTGAGACAGGGGACGGCTATGGCTACACCTTC
CASSETGDGYGYTF
>TRBJ1-5|-|-|TRBV5-8
TGTGCCAGCAGCTTGGACAGTAATCAGCCCCAGCATTTT
CASSLDSNQPQHF
>TRBJ1-1|-|TRBD1|TRBV6-1
TGTGCCAGCAGTGTTCCCCGGACAGGACGATTGGGGGACACTGAAGCTTTCTTT
CASSVPRTGRLGDTEAFF
>TRBJ1-5|-|-|TRBV28
TGTGCCAGCAGTGACATTTTGGGGGCCTGGGGTCAGCCCCAGCATTTT
CASSDILGAWGQPQHF
>TRBJ1-1|-|-|TRBV5-1
TGCGCCAGCAGCCAGGGAGGGAACACTGAAGCTTTCTTT
CASSQGGNTEAFF
>TRBJ2-3|-|-|TRBV2
TGTGCCAGCCAAGAGGACCCCGGGGGGCGCACAGATACGCAGTATTTT
CASQEDPGGRTDTQYF
>TRBJ2-7|-|-|TRBV5-1
TGCGCCAGCAGCGCCACAGGGCCCCTCTACGAGCAGTACTTC
CASSATGPLYEQYF
>TRBJ1-2|few|TRBD1|TRBV15
TGTGCCACCAGCATAGACGGGACAGGGTTCTATGGCTACACCTTC
CATSIDGTGFYGYTF
>TRBJ1-5|-|TRBD1|TRBV6-1
TGTGCCAGCACTGAACCCAGGACAGGGGGCTCGGCATCCAATAGCAATCAGCCCCAGCATTTT
CASTEPRTGGSASNSNQPQHF
>TRBJ1-1|-|TRBD1|TRBV28
TGTGCCAGTATAGATACACGGACAGGGGCTGAAGCTTTCTTT
CASIDTRTGAEAFF
>TRBJ1-1|-|TRBD1|TRBV6-5
TGTGCCAGCAGTTACTTGGGCAGGGGGCCTGAAGCTTTCTTT
CASSYLGRGPEAFF
>TRBJ2-5|-|TRBD2|TRBV9
TGTGCCAGCAGCATAGCGGGGGGGAACGAAGAGACCCAGTACTTC
CASSIAGGNEETQYF
>TRBJ2-3|-|TRBD2|TRBV6-6
TGTGCCAGCAGCAGCCGACTAGCGGCAGATACGCAGTATTTT
CASSSRLAADTQYF
>TRBJ2-3|-|-|TRBV14
TGTGCCAGCAGCCAGAGACAGAAGACAGATACGCAGTATTTT
CASSQRQKTDTQYF
>TRBJ2-1|-|TRBD1|TRBV7-9
TGTGCCAGCAGCCCCAACGTAACGACAGGGTTCTACAATGAGCAGTTCTTC
CASSPNVTTGFYNEQFF
>TRBJ1-1|few|TRBD1|TRBV28
TGTGCCAGCAGTGCTCGACAGGGAACCGCTGAAGCTTTCTTT
CASSARQGTAEAFF
>TRBJ2-2|-|-|TRBV5-1
TGCGCCAGCAGCAAAACGACAGGAAACACCGGGGAGCTGTTTTTT
CASSKTTGNTGELFF
>TRBJ1-2|-|-|TRBV6-1
TGTGCCAGCAGTGAAGACAGTAACTATGGCTACACCTTC
CASSEDSNYGYTF
>TRBJ1-2|-|-|TRBV2
TGTGCCAGCAGTCCGGGGAACTATGGCTACACCTTC
CASSPGNYGYTF
>TRBJ2-7|-|-|TRBV7-8
TGTGCCAGCAGCTTATCCGGGGGATCCTACGAGCAGTACTTC
CASSLSGGSYEQYF
>TRBJ1-6|-|-|TRBV19
TGTGCCAGTAGTATAGGAGGGGGTTATAATTCACCCCTCCACTTT
CASSIGGGYNSPLHF
>TRBJ2-7|-|TRBD1|TRBV6-1
TGTGCCAGCAGGGCGGACAGGGGAGGCAACTACGAGCAGTACTTC
CASRADRGGNYEQYF
>TRBJ1-2|-|-|TRBV6-1
TGTGCCAGCAGTGAAACAGGGACCAACTATGGCTACACCTTC
CASSETGTNYGYTF
>TRBJ1-4|-|TRBD1|TRBV10-3
TGTGCCATCAGAGGGACAGGGCCTAATGAAAAACTGTTTTTT
CAIRGTGPNEKLFF